This T cell receptor (beta chain) emerged from a study of blood T cell repertoires in COVID-19. Study-wide context: COVID-19 samples, acute and convalescent, were from the United States, Italy and Spain.

Germline V gene lookup returns CDR1 SGDLS and CDR2 YYNGEE. The CDR3 spans 13 residues. Trimming took 3 bases from V and 8 from J, leaving 11 bases between them. As handled by the study authors: The authors estimated nucleated cell counts from reference gene primer amplification. Method: immunoSEQ multiplex PCR; TCRdb's copy keeps in-frame clones and lacks some. V and J calls and clone size come straight from that table; D and trimming were deduced from the DNA. The sample shows roughly 90,000 clones, over 85% of them seen only once. The receptor was derived from a man aged 50 to 59 with acute or convalescent COVID-19. The sample taken for sequencing was peripheral blood. The chain has TRBV9 and TRBJ1-4; D uncertain. The CDR3 spells CASSATGVEKLFF. The CDR3 DNA reads TGTGCCAGCAGCGCGACCGGGGTGGAAAAACTGTTTTTT.